These 18 T cell receptor beta chains were sequenced from one sample in a study of blood T cell repertoires in COVID-19. Sequenced by immunoSEQ multiplex PCR; TCRdb stores in-frame clones only, minus some. This sample has 450,000 or so clones, with roughly 87% found just once. The sequencing input was peripheral blood. The receptor source for this set is a man younger than 35 with COVID-19, enrolled during active disease.

The genes are TRBV28 and TRBJ2-4; weak D call: TRBD1 (6 bases). Germline CDR1 and CDR2: MDHEN and SYDVKM. The CDR3 loop spans 11 amino acids. V lost 8 bases to trimming and J lost 6 bases, with 8 bases between them. The CDR3 here is CASGTPNIQYF. The CDR3 region has the DNA TGTGCCAGCGGGACACCAAACATTCAGTACTTC. The full variable domain, in which reference TRBV28 and TRBJ2-4 provide the parts outside the CDR3, is DVKVTQSSRYLVKRTGEKVFLECVQDMDHENMFWYRQDPGLGLRLIYFSYDVKMKEKGDIPEGYSVSREKKERFSLILESASTNQTSMYLCASGTPNIQYFGAGTRLSVL.

This clone occurred once. V usage is TRBV7-8 and J usage is TRBJ2-5; 12 bases map to TRBD2. This CDR3 is 16 amino acids long. Germline V lookup: CDR1 SGHVS, CDR2 FQNEAQ. The ends lost 1 base at V and 6 bases at J; junction bases unmatched: 6. CDR3 in amino acids: CASSLDLAGGRKTQYF. The DNA of the CDR3 is TGTGCCAGCAGCTTAGACCTAGCGGGGGGGCGGAAGACCCAGTACTTC.

The chain combines TRBV9 with TRBJ2-3, with D tentatively TRBD2 (5 bases). Germline values: CDR1 SGDLS, CDR2 YYNGEE. The CDR3 covers 14 residues. Deletions cut 3 bases from V and 0 bases from J, with 8 bases between. CDR3 in DNA: TGTGCCAGCAGCGGGGGAGTCAGCACAGATACGCAGTATTTT. It codes for CASSGGVSTDTQYF.

V and J are TRBV19 and TRBJ2-2; D is uncertain. CDR3 length equals 13 residues. The V end was cut by 3 bases, the J end by 0 bases, with 2 bases between. CDR1 is LNHDA and CDR2 is SQIVND in the germline V gene (reference sequence). CDR3 protein: CASSITNTGELFF. The CDR3 coding sequence is TGTGCCAGTAGTATTACGAACACCGGGGAGCTGTTTTTT.

This clone was seen a handful of times. CDR3 DNA: TGTGCCAGCAGCTTAAGCGGGACCACCTACGGGTACGAGCAGTACTTC. Translated: CASSLSGTTYGYEQYF. The J gene is TRBJ2-7, the V gene TRBV5-5; 7 bases fit TRBD2. V was clipped by 2 bases and J by 4 bases; unmatched bases: 12. This CDR3 is 16 amino acids long. Germline lookup yields CDR1 SGHKS and CDR2 YYEKEE (reference sequence).

This sequence joins TRBV19 and TRBJ2-3; D may be TRBD2 (6 bases). Per the germline V gene, CDR1 is LNHDA and CDR2 is SQIVND (reference sequence). CDR3 length: 14 residues. Deletions cut 8 bases from V and 3 bases from J, with 15 bases between. Here the CDR3 DNA reads TGTGCCAGTGCTTTTGTGGGGAGGACAGATACGCAGTATTTT. It encodes CASAFVGRTDTQYF. The full variable domain, its missing parts supplied by reference TRBV19 and TRBJ2-3, is DGGITQSPKYLFRKEGQNVTLSCEQNLNHDAMYWYRQDPGQGLRLIYYSQIVNDFQKGDIAEGYSVSREKKESFPLTVTSAQKNPTAFYLCASAFVGRTDTQYFGPGTRLTVL.

The rearrangement joins TRBV6-6 to TRBJ1-2, with a tentative D call TRBD1 (6 bases). Trimming pared 7 bases from V and 7 bases from J, leaving 13 bases between. The CDR3 has 12 amino acids. Germline values: CDR1 MNHNY, CDR2 SVGAGI (reference sequence). CDR3: CASTSTGSGYTF. CDR3 in DNA: TGTGCCAGCACCTCGACAGGATCTGGCTACACCTTC.

This clone appeared a single time. This chain joins TRBV28 and TRBJ1-3; no clear D. The ends were cut back, 6 bases at V and 0 bases at J, with 9 bases in the middle. CDR3 length equals 14 residues. CDR1 is MDHEN, CDR2 SYDVKM, per germline. CDR3 DNA: TGTGCCAGCAGACCGGGAAACTCTGGAAACACCATATATTTT. It yields the protein CASRPGNSGNTIYF.

The chain is built from TRBV27 and TRBJ2-7; TRBD2 matches 13 bases. The CDR3 spans 17 residues. CDR1 MNHEY and CDR2 SMNVEV come from the germline V gene (reference sequence). The ends lost 7 bases at V and 2 bases at J; junction bases unmatched: 11. The CDR3 loop reads CASKRDPGTSGTYEQYF. The CDR3 coding sequence is TGTGCCAGCAAACGGGATCCCGGGACTAGCGGGACCTACGAGCAGTACTTC.

The CDR3 spells CASLYPLGERMEAFF. The CDR3 region has the DNA TGTGCCAGTTTATACCCCTTAGGAGAGCGTATGGAAGCTTTCTTT. The J gene is TRBJ1-1, the V gene TRBV2; D remains ambiguous. The CDR3 has 15 amino acids. V was trimmed by 9 bases and J by 8 bases, leaving 25 bases between them. Germline lookup yields CDR1 SNHLY and CDR2 FYNNEI. The full variable domain, completed using reference TRBV2 and TRBJ1-1, is EPEVTQTPSHQVTQMGQEVILRCVPISNHLYFYWYRQILGQKVEFLVSFYNNEISEKSEIFDDQFSVERPDGSNFTLKIRSTKLEDSAMYFCASLYPLGERMEAFFGQGTRLTVV.

The gene calls are TRBV24-1 and TRBJ2-5, with TRBD1 identical over 9 bases. The CDR3 is 19 amino acids. Germline V CDR1 and CDR2: KGHDR, SFDVKD. Trimming cost V 3 bases and J 5 bases; bases outside gene matches: 18. CDR3 nucleotide sequence: TGTGCCACCAGTGATAATAACGACCCCGGGACAGGGAAGTGGGAGACCCAGTACTTC. Translated: CATSDNNDPGTGKWETQYF.

The chain uses TRBV7-3 and TRBJ1-6; 10 positions match TRBD1. CDR1 and CDR2 (germline): SGHTA, FQGTGA. V lost 5 bases to trimming and J lost 4 bases; unmatched junction nucleotides: 5. The CDR3 consists of 16 residues. CDR3 sequence: CASSRQGAGYNSPLHF. The CDR3 DNA reads as TGTGCCAGCAGCAGACAGGGGGCAGGTTATAATTCACCCCTCCACTTT.

The chain is built from TRBV24-1 and TRBJ2-4; D is unclear. There are 13 residues in the CDR3. V was clipped by 3 bases and J by 9 bases, with 11 bases between them. The germline V gene encodes CDR1 KGHDR and CDR2 SFDVKD. The CDR3 DNA reads as TGTGCCACCAGTGATGCGGAAAGTAGCATTCAGTACTTC. Encoded protein: CATSDAESSIQYF.

The chain has TRBV19 and TRBJ1-1; 8 nucleotides agree with TRBD1. CDR3 length: 14 residues. Germline CDR1 and CDR2: LNHDA and SQIVND (reference sequence). The junction had 10 bases not matched to a gene; V was cut back by 6 bases and J by 7 bases. CDR3 coding DNA: TGTGCCAGTAGCTCTGACAGGGGAATTGGTGAAGCTTTCTTT. This translates into CASSSDRGIGEAFF.

This chain connects TRBV7-6 to TRBJ2-7; 8 positions match TRBD2. The CDR3 runs 15 residues. Germline V CDR1 and CDR2: SGHVS, FNYEAQ. The ends lost 1 base at V and 5 bases at J; junction bases unmatched: 7. The CDR3 loop reads CASSLEPGLGHEQYF. The CDR3 DNA sequence: TGTGCCAGCAGCTTAGAGCCGGGACTAGGCCACGAGCAGTACTTC.

The chain couples TRBV9 to TRBJ2-5; TRBD1 matches 7 bases. The germline CDR1 and CDR2 sequences are SGDLS and YYNGEE. V dropped 3 bases and J dropped 1; count of bases not matched to a gene: 3. The CDR3 has 14 amino acids. CDR3 coding DNA: TGTGCCAGCAGCGAAGGGACAGTCCAAGAGACCCAGTACTTC. Its translation: CASSEGTVQETQYF.

The V gene is TRBV18, the J gene TRBJ1-1; 7 bases map to TRBD1. The germline CDR1 and CDR2 sequences are KGHSH and LQKENI. Trimming at V came to 2 bases and at J to 4 bases, leaving 4 bases not matched to a gene. CDR3 length: 14 amino acids. CDR3 bases: TGTGCCAGCTCACCAATGGCAGGGGGCACTGAAGCTTTCTTT. It translates to CASSPMAGGTEAFF.

The chain recombines TRBV28 with TRBJ2-1; the match to TRBD1 covers 8 bases. Germline V lookup: CDR1 MDHEN, CDR2 SYDVKM. CDR3 length equals 16 residues. Trimming at V came to 2 bases and at J to 0 bases, leaving 3 bases not matched to a gene. DNA for the CDR3: TGTGCCAGCAGTTTAGGGACAGGCGGCTCCTACAATGAGCAGTTCTTC. Translating it yields CASSLGTGGSYNEQFF.